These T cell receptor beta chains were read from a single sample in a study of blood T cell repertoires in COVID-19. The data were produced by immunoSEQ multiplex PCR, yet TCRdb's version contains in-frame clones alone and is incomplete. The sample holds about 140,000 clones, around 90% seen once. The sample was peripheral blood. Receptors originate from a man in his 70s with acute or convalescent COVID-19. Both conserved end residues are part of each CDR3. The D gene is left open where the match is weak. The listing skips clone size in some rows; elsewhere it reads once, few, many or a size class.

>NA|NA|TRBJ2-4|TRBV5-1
CASSLVRTIIAKNIQYF
TGCGCCAGCAGCTTGGTTAGGACAATTATAGCCAAAAACATTCAGTACTTC
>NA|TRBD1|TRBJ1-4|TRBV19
CASSEPRTGNEKLFF
TGTGCCAGTAGCGAGCCCCGGACAGGGAACGAAAAACTGTTTTTT
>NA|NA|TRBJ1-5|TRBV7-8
CASSLVPRLPPQPQHF
TGTGCCAGCAGCTTAGTTCCCAGGCTCCCCCCACAGCCCCAGCATTTT
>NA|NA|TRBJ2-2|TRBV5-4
CASSARIGNGGNTGELFF
TGTGCCAGCAGCGCCCGAATAGGGAACGGGGGAAACACCGGGGAGCTGTTTTTT
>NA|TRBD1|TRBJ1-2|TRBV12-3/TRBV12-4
CASSWGQGRYTF
TGTGCCAGCAGTTGGGGACAGGGTCGCTACACCTTC
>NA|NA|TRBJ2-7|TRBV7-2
CASRRSGKAYEQYF
TGTGCCAGCAGGCGTTCAGGGAAGGCCTACGAGCAGTACTTC
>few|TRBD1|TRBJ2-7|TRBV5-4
CASSDSGQGYEQYF
TGTGCCAGCAGCGATTCGGGACAGGGCTACGAGCAGTACTTC
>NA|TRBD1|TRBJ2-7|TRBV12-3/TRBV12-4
CASRRTGVYEQYF
TGTGCCAGCCGACGGACAGGGGTTTACGAGCAGTACTTC
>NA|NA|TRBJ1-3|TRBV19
CASIVPGGGNTIYF
TGTGCCAGTATTGTTCCCGGCGGCGGAAACACCATATATTTT
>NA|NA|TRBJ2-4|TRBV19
CASSTAGQPDAKNIQYF
TGTGCCAGTAGTACCGCTGGACAGCCGGATGCCAAAAACATTCAGTACTTC
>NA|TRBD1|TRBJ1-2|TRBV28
CASRKQGAAHGYTF
TGTGCCAGTCGTAAACAGGGGGCGGCTCATGGCTACACCTTC
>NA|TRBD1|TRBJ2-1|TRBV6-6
CASSYRDRGYEQFF
TGTGCCAGCAGTTACAGGGACAGGGGGTATGAGCAGTTCTTC
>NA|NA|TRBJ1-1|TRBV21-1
CASSRTGENTEAFF
TGTGCCAGCTCCCGGACAGGGGAGAACACTGAAGCTTTCTTT
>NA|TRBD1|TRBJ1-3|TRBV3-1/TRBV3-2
CASSPRTGLRNTIYF
TGTGCCAGCAGCCCCCGGACAGGGCTGAGAAACACCATATATTTT
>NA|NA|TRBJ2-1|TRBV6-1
CASSELTASSYNEQFF
TGTGCCAGCAGTGAGTTGACAGCGAGCTCCTACAATGAGCAGTTCTTC
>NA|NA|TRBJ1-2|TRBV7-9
CASSLTALGSYGYTF
TGTGCCAGCAGCTTAACGGCGCTAGGAAGCTATGGCTACACCTTC
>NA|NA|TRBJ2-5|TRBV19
CASSPLGETQYF
TGTGCCAGTAGTCCCCTAGGAGAGACCCAGTACTTC
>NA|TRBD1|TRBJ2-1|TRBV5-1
CASSNRGRYNEQFF
TGCGCCAGCAGCAACAGGGGGAGATACAATGAGCAGTTCTTC
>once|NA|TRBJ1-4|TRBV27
CASRLQGRSEKLFF
TGTGCCAGCAGATTACAGGGTAGGTCCGAAAAACTGTTTTTT
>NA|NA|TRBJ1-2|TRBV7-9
CASSFGARYGYTF
TGTGCCAGCAGCTTCGGAGCCCGCTATGGCTACACCTTC